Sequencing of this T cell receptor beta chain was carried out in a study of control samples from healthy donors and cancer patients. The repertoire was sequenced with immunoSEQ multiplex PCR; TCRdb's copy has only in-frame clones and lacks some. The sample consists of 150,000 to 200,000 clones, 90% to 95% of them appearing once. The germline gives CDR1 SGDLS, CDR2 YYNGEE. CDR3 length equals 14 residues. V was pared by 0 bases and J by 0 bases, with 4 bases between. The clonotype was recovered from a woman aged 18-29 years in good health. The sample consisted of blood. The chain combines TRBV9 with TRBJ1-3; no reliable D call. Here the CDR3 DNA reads TGTGCCAGCAGCGTAGACCGCTCTGGAAACACCATATATTTT. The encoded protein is CASSVDRSGNTIYF. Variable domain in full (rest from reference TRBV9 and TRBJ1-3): DSGVTQTPKHLITATGQRVTLRCSPRSGDLSVYWYQQSLDQGLQFLIQYYNGEERAKGNILERFSAQQFPDLHSELNLSSLELGDSALYFCASSVDRSGNTIYFGEGSWLTVV.